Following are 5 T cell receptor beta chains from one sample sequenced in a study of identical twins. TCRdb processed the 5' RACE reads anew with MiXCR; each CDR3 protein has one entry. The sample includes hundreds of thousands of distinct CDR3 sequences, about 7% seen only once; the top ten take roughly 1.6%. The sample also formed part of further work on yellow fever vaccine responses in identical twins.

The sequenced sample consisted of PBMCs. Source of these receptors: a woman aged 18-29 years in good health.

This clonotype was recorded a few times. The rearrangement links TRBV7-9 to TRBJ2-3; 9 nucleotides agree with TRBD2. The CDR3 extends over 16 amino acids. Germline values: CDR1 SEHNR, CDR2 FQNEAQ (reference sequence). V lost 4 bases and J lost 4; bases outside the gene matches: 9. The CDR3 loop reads CASSSRLAVGPDTQYF. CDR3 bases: TGTGCCAGCAGCTCCCGACTAGCGGTGGGGCCAGATACGCAGTATTTT.

CDR3 sequence: CASTNQGVGELFF. The CDR3 coding sequence is TGTGCCAGCACCAATCAGGGGGTCGGGGAGCTGTTTTTT. The chain links TRBV27 to TRBJ2-2, with 7 positions matching TRBD1. Germline V lookup: CDR1 MNHEY, CDR2 SMNVEV (reference sequence). The V segment lost 7 bases and the J segment 7 bases; nucleotides outside the gene matches: 6. The CDR3 runs to 13 residues.

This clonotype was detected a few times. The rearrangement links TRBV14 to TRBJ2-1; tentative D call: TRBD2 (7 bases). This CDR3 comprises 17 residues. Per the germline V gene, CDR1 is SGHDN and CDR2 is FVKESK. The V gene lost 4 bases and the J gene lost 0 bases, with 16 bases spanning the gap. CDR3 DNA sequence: TGTGCCAGCAGCCTAAGGGGGGGATCTCCCTCCTACAATGAGCAGTTCTTC. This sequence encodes CASSLRGGSPSYNEQFF. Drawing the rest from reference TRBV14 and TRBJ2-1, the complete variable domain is EAGVTQFPSHSVIEKGQTVTLRCDPISGHDNLYWYRRVMGKEIKFLLHFVKESKQDESGMPNNRFLAERTGGTYSTLKVQPAELEDSGVYFCASSLRGGSPSYNEQFFGPGTRLTVL.

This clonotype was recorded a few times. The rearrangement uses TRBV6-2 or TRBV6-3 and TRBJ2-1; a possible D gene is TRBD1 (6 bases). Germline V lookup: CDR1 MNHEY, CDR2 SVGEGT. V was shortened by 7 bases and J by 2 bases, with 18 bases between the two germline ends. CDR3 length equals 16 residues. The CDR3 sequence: CASTLATGRTYNEQFF. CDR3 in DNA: TGTGCCAGCACCTTAGCTACAGGGCGAACCTACAATGAGCAGTTCTTC.

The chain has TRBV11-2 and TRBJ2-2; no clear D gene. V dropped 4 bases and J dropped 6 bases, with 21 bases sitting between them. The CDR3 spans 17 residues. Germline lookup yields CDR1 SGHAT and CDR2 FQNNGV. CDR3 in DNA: TGTGCCAGCAGCTCTAACGTCCCTAAGCGTCAACCCGGGGAGCTGTTTTTT. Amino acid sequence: CASSSNVPKRQPGELFF. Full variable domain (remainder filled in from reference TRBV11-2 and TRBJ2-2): EAGVAQSPRYKIIEKRQSVAFWCNPISGHATLYWYQQILGQGPKLLIQFQNNGVVDDSQLPKDRFSAERLKGVDSTLKIQPAKLEDSAVYLCASSSNVPKRQPGELFFGEGSRLTVL.